This T cell receptor (beta chain) was captured by sequencing in a study of cytomegalovirus exposure and HLA in healthy donors. To note about this clone: Its target is unknown.

CDR1 is LNHNV, CDR2 YYDKDF, per germline (reference sequence). This CDR3 is 14 amino acids long. Trimming took off 6 bases at V and 2 bases at J, with 10 bases between the two ends. Notes on the study in general: Reports showed the classifier diagnosing cytomegalovirus status with high specificity and sensitivity.

PCR was performed using 60 Vbeta and 13 Jbeta primers. Per the original data handling: In a later analysis, around 12 million of 75 million to 90 million unique beta chains occurred in at least two donors. Only in-frame clones appear in the TCRdb table, and some are missing; sequencing was by immunoSEQ multiplex PCR. D and trimming come from the DNA, and the V and J calls and clone size come from that table. The sample lists 180,000 or so clones; roughly 85% were seen once. The chain couples TRBV15 to TRBJ2-2; maybe TRBD1 (6 bases). The sequenced sample was PBMCs. This TCR derives from a man aged 18 to 35 in good health and CMV-seropositive. CDR3 loop: CATRADRNTGELFF. CDR3 nucleotides: TGTGCCACCAGGGCGGACAGAAACACCGGGGAGCTGTTTTTT.